The entry below describes one T cell receptor beta chain. Its antigen is still unknown. Germline CDR1 reads SGHVS; CDR2 reads FQNEAQ. V was pared by 1 base and J by 14 bases, with 12 bases of the junction left unmatched. CDR3 size: 15 residues. This record comes from a study of OX40 agonist ivuxolimab in advanced cancers. The wider study: Three patients showed partial responses: one hepatocellular carcinoma and two cutaneous melanoma cases.

Sequencing was performed with immunoSEQ multiplex PCR; in TCRdb, only in-frame clones are kept and a portion is missing. The sample carries 30,000 to 40,000 clones, 75% to 85% recorded once. Study-level points and caveats: In general, CD8+ T cells held more expanded clones than CD4+ did, on average. Among the lowest peripheral clonal expansion occurred in 0.1-3.0 mg/kg partial responders. At doses 0.1 to 3.0 mg/kg, CD4+ and CD8+ clones expanded.

This chain links TRBV7-8 with TRBJ2-1; 9 nucleotides align to TRBD2. The specimen was CD4+ or CD8+ T cells sorted from blood, collected in a trial of the OX40 agonist ivuxolimab. This sequence originates from an adult with an advanced solid tumor such as melanoma, head and neck, liver or kidney cancer. Here the CDR3 DNA reads TGTGCCAGCAGCTTAGGAGGGGTAGCGGGGGCCGGCAAGTTCTTC. This codes for CASSLGGVAGAGKFF.